This T cell receptor beta chain is drawn from a study of shared clonotypes between healthy human individuals. The wider study: Donor composition was a couple of women and three men, aged 18 to 49.

The CDR3 runs to 12 residues. The V gene end was trimmed by 7 bases and the J gene end by 1 base; junction bases not matched to a gene: 2. Germline values: CDR1 SQVTM, CDR2 ANQGSEA. Study observations and caveats: Rarefaction showed sorted-subset sequencing was incomplete despite large depth.

Profiling relied on immunoSEQ multiplex PCR, and the TCRdb table lists in-frame clones only, not all of them. The profile shows approximately 1,000,000 clones, more than 75% of them singletons. Remarks on this clone: Its target is unknown.

Sequencing was performed on memory CD4+ T cells from PBMCs. This sample's subset: CD45RA-negative fraction. The receptor's source is a man aged 18-30 years in good health. Some clones in this sample may be carry-over from other donors' samples. The chain employs TRBV29-1 and TRBJ2-5, with 8 positions matching TRBD1. CDR3 sequence: CSGGQVQETQYF. CDR3 sequence (DNA): TGCAGCGGGGGACAGGTCCAAGAGACCCAGTACTTC.